A single T cell receptor (beta chain) is shown here with its context. This entry is derived from a study of blood T cells in healthy people across ages. Through a sample-barcoded 5' primer and a J-beta primer mix, a second PCR was run for roughly 7 to 12 cycles. The authors tagged each cDNA molecule using a template-switch adaptor with 12 random nucleotides. Any given sample supplied a minimum of 2.5 million CDR3-containing paired-end reads. One entry per CDR3 protein, called by TCRdb with MiXCR from the 5' RACE reads. In the table there are approximately 1,100,000 distinct CDR3 sequences, 40% to 55% of which are singletons. Germline CDR1 and CDR2: MNHNY and SVGAGI (reference sequence). V was cut by 6 bases and J by 2 bases, with 18 bases left in between. The CDR3 consists of 16 residues.

The J gene is TRBJ2-3, the V gene TRBV6-6; D not resolved. The material sequenced was blood. The source is a woman in her sixties in good health. The CDR3 region has the DNA TGTGCCAGCAGGGGGATAGCAGAGAAGAACACAGATACGCAGTATTTT. It is translated as CASRGIAEKNTDTQYF.